A single sample is the source of the 2 T cell receptor beta chains below, sequenced in a study of blood T cell repertoires in COVID-19 (dated by TCRdb to about 2020). Library preparation used the immunoSEQ multiplex PCR assay. Sourced from immuneACCESS, this table was stored by TCRdb with only in-frame sequences that have V and J called. A share of the clones is absent; for the studies checked, an unresolved V gene accounts for under half, and the remainder has no known explanation. The sample yields about 140,000 clones; approximately 87% were counted once. The ten largest clones add up to 4.3% of the sample. Sequenced material: peripheral blood. These TCRs come from a woman aged 40 to 49 with acute or convalescent COVID-19.

The chain links TRBV5-1 to TRBJ1-5, with D unclear. The germline V gene encodes CDR1 SGHRS and CDR2 YFSETQ. This CDR3 is 14 amino acids long. Trimming left V 0 bases short and J 0 bases short, with 4 bases between. The CDR3 DNA sequence: TGCGCCAGCAGCTTGGACAGTAGCAATCAGCCCCAGCATTTT. This sequence encodes CASSLDSSNQPQHF.

This chain links TRBV30 with TRBJ1-6; D might be TRBD1 (6 bases). V was pared by 4 bases and J by 7 bases, with 14 bases between. Germline V gene lookup returns CDR1 GTSNPN and CDR2 SVGIG (reference sequence). The CDR3 length is 14 residues. CDR3 bases: TGTGCCTGGAACCTTCCGGGGGGCAATTCACCCCTCCACTTT. Residues: CAWNLPGGNSPLHF.